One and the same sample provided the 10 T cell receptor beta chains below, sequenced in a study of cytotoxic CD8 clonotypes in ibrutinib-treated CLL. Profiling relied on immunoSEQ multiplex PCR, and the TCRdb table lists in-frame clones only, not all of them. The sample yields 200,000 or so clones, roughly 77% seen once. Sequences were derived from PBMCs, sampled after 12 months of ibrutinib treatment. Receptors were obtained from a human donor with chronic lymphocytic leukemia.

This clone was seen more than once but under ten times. CDR3 DNA: TGTGCCTGGAGTGTATTCGGGAACACTGAAGCTTTCTTT. Amino acids: CAWSVFGNTEAFF. V and J are TRBV30 and TRBJ1-1; D remains ambiguous. Germline values: CDR1 GTSNPN, CDR2 SVGIG (reference sequence). The V end lost 0 bases, the J end lost 1 base, and 6 bases lay between the germline ends. The CDR3 sequence is 13 residues long.

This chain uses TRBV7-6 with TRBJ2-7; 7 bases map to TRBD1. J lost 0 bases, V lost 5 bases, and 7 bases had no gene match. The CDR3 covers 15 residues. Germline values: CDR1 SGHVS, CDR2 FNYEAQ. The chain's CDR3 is CASSPGGLSSYEQYF. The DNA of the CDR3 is TGTGCCAGCAGCCCAGGGGGTCTAAGCTCCTACGAGCAGTACTTC.

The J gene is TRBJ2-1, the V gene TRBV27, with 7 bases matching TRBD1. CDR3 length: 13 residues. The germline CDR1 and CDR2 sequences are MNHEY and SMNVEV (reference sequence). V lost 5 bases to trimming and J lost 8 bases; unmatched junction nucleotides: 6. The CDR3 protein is CASSRPQGDEQFF. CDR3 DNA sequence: TGTGCCAGCAGTCGACCGCAGGGGGATGAGCAGTTCTTC.

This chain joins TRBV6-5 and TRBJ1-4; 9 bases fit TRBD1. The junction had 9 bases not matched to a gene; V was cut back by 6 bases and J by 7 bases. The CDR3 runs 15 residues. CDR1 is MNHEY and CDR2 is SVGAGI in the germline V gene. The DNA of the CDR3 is TGTGCCAGCAGGGGAACAGGGGGCAAAAGTGAAAAACTGTTTTTT. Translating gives CASRGTGGKSEKLFF.

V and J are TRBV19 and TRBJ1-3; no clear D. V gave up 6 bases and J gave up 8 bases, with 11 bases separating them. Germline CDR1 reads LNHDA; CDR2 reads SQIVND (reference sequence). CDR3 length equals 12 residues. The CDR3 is CASSLSRDTIYF. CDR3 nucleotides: TGTGCCAGTAGCCTCAGCCGGGACACCATATATTTT.

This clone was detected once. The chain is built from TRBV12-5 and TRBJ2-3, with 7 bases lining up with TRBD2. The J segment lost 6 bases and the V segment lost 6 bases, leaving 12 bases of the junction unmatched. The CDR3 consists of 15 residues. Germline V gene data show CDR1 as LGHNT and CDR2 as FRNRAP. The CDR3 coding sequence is TGTGCTAGTGGCTGGGGACTACTGGAGGAGGATACGCAGTATTTT. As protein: CASGWGLLEEDTQYF.

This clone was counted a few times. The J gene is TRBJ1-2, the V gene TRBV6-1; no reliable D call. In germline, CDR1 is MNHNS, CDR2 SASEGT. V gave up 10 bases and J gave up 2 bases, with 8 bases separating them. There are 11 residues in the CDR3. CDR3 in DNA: TGTGCCACCCACCAGAACTATGGCTACACCTTC. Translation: CATHQNYGYTF.

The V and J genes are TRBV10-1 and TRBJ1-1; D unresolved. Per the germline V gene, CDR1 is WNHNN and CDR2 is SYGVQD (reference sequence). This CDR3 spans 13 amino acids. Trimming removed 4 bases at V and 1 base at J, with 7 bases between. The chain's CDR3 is CASSANRNTEAFF. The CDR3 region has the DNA TGCGCCAGCAGTGCAAACAGGAACACTGAAGCTTTCTTT.

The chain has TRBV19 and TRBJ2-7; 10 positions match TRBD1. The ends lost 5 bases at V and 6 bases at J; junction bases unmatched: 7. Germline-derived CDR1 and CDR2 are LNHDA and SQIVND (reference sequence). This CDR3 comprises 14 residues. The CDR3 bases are TGTGCCAGTAGTTCCCCGGGACAGGGGTTCGAGCAGTACTTC. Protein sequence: CASSSPGQGFEQYF.

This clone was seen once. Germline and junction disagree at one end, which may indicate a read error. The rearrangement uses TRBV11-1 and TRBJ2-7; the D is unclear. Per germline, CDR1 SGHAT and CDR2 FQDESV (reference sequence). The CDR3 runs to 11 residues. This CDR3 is CVSSLVDEQYF. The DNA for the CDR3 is TGTGTCAGCAGCTTAGTGGACGAGCAGTACTTC.